This T cell receptor (beta chain) was recorded in a study of T cells in Graves' hyperthyroidism and ophthalmopathy. For the study at large: Peripheral blood was taken when the disease was first diagnosed, before any treatment began.

The study defined stable Graves' hyperthyroidism as no ophthalmopathy progression within 18 months. Germline V gene sequence: CDR1 SNHLY, CDR2 FYNNEI. The V end was cut by 5 bases, the J end by 3 bases, with 25 bases between. The CDR3 is 18 residues long. Using RNA transcripts as the source, TCR beta CDR3 regions were amplified. HTBI primers were the set used in a first-round RT-PCR of the TCR CDR3. In TCRdb, the multiplex PCR reads were re-called with MiXCR into one record per CDR3 protein. The table includes approximately 630,000 distinct CDR3 sequences, 15% to 20% detected once. Overall study findings and caveats: Ophthalmopathy onset followed model prediction by a median approximately seven months.

Only a few counts were recorded for this clonotype. Its antigen is undetermined. Source material: blood. The origin of this receptor is a woman aged 25 to 45 with Graves' hyperthyroidism. The chain couples TRBV2 to TRBJ1-1, with a possible D match to TRBD1 (5 bases). CDR3 region: CASSYSMGLGGWYTEAFF. CDR3 in DNA: TGTGCCAGCAGTTACTCGATGGGGTTGGGGGGATGGTACACTGAAGCTTTCTTT. The entire variable domain, with the rest obtained from reference TRBV2 and TRBJ1-1, is as follows: EPEVTQTPSHQVTQMGQEVILRCVPISNHLYFYWYRQILGQKVEFLVSFYNNEISEKSEIFDDQFSVERPDGSNFTLKIRSTKLEDSAMYFCASSYSMGLGGWYTEAFFGQGTRLTVV.